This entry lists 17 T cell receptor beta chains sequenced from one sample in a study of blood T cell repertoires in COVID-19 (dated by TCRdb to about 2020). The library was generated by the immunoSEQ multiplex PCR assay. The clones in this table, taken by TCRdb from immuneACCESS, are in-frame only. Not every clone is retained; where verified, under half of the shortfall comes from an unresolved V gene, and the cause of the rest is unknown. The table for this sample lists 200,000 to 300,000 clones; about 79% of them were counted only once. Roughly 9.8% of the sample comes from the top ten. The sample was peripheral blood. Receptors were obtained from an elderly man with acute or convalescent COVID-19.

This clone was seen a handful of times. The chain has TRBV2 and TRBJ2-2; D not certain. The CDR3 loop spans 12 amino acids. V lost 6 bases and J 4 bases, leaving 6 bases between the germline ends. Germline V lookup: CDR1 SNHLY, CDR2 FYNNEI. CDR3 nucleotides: TGTGCCAGCAGCAGGTCCACCGGGGAGCTGTTTTTT. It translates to CASSRSTGELFF. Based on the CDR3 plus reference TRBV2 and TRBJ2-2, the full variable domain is EPEVTQTPSHQVTQMGQEVILRCVPISNHLYFYWYRQILGQKVEFLVSFYNNEISEKSEIFDDQFSVERPDGSNFTLKIRSTKLEDSAMYFCASSRSTGELFFGEGSRLTVL.

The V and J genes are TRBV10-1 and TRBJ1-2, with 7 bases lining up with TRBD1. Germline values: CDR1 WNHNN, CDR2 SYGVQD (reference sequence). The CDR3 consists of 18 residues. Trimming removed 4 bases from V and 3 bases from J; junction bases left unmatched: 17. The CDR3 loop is CASSGRAMLRGGYYGYTF. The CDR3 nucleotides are TGCGCCAGCAGTGGGCGCGCCATGCTTCGAGGGGGCTACTATGGCTACACCTTC.

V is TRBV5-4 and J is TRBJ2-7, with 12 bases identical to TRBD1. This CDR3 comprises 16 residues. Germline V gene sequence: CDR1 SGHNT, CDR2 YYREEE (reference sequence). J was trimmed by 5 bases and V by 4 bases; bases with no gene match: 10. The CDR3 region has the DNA TGTGCCAGCAGCCCGTATCCGGGACAGGGGGCCGACGAGCAGTACTTC. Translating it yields CASSPYPGQGADEQYF.

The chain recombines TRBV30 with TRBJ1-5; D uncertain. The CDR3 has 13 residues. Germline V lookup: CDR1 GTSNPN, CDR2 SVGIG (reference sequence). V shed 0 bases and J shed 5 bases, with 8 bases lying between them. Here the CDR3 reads CAWSVGRDQPQHF. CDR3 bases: TGTGCCTGGAGTGTAGGGAGAGATCAGCCCCAGCATTTT. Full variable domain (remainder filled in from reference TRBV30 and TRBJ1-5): SQTIHQWPATLVQPVGSPLSLECTVEGTSNPNLYWYRQAAGRGLQLLFYSVGIGQISSEVPQNLSASRPQDRQFILSSKKLLLSDSGFYLCAWSVGRDQPQHFGDGTRLSIL.

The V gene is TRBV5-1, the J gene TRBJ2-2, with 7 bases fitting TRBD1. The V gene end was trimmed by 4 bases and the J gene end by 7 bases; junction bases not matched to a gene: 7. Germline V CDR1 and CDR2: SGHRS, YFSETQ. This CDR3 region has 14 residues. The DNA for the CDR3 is TGCGCCAGCAGCAGAGACAGGGCCGTCGGGGAGCTGTTTTTT. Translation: CASSRDRAVGELFF.

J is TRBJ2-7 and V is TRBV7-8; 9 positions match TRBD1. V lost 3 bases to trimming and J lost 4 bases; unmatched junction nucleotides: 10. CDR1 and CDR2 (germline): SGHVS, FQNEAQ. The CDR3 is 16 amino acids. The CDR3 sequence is CASSFRAGTGSYEQYF. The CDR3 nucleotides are TGTGCCAGCAGCTTCCGTGCTGGGACAGGGTCTTACGAGCAGTACTTC.

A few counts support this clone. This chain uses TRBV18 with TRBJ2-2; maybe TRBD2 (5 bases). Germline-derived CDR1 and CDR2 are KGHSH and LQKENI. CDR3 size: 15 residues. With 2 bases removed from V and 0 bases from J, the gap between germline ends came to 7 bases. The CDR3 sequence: CASSPEGSNTGELFF. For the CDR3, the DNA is TGTGCCAGCTCACCAGAGGGTTCGAACACCGGGGAGCTGTTTTTT.

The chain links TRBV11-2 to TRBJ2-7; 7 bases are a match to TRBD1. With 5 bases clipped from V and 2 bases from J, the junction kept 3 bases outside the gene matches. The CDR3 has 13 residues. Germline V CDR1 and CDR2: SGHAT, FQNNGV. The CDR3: CASSHGQAYEQYF. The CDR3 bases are TGTGCCAGCAGCCACGGACAGGCCTACGAGCAGTACTTC.

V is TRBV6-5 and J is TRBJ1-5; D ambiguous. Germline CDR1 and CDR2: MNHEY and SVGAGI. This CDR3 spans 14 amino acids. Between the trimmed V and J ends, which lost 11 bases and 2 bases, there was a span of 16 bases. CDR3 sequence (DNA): TGTGCCGGTAGTCGCGCCGGGGGCAATCAGCCCCAGCATTTT. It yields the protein CAGSRAGGNQPQHF.

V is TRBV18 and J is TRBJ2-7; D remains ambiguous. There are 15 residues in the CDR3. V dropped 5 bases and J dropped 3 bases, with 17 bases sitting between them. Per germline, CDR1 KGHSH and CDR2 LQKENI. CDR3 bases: TGTGCCAGCTCAGTATTGGCCCCCCCCCTCTACGAGCAGTACTTC. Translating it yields CASSVLAPPLYEQYF.

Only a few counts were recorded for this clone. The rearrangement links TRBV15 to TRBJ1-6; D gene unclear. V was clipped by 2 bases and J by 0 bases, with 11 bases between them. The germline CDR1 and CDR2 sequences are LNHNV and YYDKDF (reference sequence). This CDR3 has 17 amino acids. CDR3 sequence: CATSRSITSSYNSPLHF. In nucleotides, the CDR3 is TGTGCCACCAGCAGATCGATTACGAGCTCCTATAATTCACCCCTCCACTTT.

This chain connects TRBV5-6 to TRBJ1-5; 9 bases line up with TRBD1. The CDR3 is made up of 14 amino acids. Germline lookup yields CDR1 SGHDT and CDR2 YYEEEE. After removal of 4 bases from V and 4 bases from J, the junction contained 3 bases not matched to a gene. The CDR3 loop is CASSGGQGNQPQHF. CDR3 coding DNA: TGTGCCAGCAGCGGCGGACAGGGGAATCAGCCCCAGCATTTT.

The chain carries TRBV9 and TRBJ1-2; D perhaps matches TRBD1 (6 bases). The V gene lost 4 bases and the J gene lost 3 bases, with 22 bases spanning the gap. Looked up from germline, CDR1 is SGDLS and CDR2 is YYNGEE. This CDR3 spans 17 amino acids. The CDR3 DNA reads TGTGCCAGCAGCTCTTACCTTCAGACAGGAAGGTACTATGGCTACACCTTC. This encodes CASSSYLQTGRYYGYTF.

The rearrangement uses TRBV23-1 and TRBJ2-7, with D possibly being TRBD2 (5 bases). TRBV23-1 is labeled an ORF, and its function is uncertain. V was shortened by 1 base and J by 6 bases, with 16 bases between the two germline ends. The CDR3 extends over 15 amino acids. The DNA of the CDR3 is TGCGCCAGCAGTCAATTGAGGGAGCGAACAGCCGAGCAGTACTTC. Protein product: CASSQLRERTAEQYF.

The CDR3: CASSLKGTYFSGANVLTF. CDR3 nucleotides: TGTGCCAGCAGTTTAAAGGGGACTTACTTCTCTGGGGCCAACGTCCTGACTTTC. The chain links TRBV27 to TRBJ2-6; D possibly corresponds to TRBD2 (6 bases). Germline V CDR1 and CDR2: MNHEY, SMNVEV (reference sequence). V lost 2 bases, J lost 0 bases, and 14 bases lay in between. The CDR3 runs 18 residues.

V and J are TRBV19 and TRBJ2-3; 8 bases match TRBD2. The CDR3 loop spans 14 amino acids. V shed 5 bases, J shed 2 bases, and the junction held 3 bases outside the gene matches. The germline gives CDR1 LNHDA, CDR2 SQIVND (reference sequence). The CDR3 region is CASSAGGLTDTQYF. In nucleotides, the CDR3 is TGTGCCAGTAGTGCGGGGGGCCTCACAGATACGCAGTATTTT.

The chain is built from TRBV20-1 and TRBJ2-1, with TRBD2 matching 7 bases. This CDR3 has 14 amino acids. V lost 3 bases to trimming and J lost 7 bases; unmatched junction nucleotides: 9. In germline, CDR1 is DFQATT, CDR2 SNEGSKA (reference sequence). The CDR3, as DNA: TGCAGTGCTAGTGGAGGGAGGGCCGGAAATGAGCAGTTCTTC. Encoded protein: CSASGGRAGNEQFF.